The 25 T cell receptor beta chains given below trace back to one sample, sequenced in a study of blood T cell repertoires in COVID-19. TCRdb keeps only in-frame clones here, not all; method: immunoSEQ multiplex PCR. This table has about 350,000 clones, 88% appearing once. Sequenced sample: PBMCs or T cells enriched from blood (not recorded which). These receptors were obtained from a woman in her 30s who had been exposed to COVID-19.

The chain carries TRBV5-1 and TRBJ2-1; possibly TRBD2 for D (5 bases). The CDR3 covers 15 residues. Germline CDR1 reads SGHRS; CDR2 reads YFSETQ. Deletions cut 4 bases from V and 1 base from J, with 12 bases between. For the CDR3, the DNA is TGCGCCAGCAGCCTGGACTTCTCTTCCTACAATGAGCAGTTCTTC. Its protein is CASSLDFSSYNEQFF.

The V call is TRBV5-1, the J call TRBJ1-1; D not certain. This CDR3 has 14 residues. Germline V gene lookup returns CDR1 SGHRS and CDR2 YFSETQ. Trimming stripped 5 bases from V and 5 bases from J, with 16 bases between. CDR3 loop: CASRFILEGTEAFF. The CDR3 DNA follows: TGCGCCAGCAGATTTATCTTGGAGGGAACTGAAGCTTTCTTT.

V is TRBV18 and J is TRBJ2-7; TRBD2 matches at 10 bases. The germline V gene has CDR1 KGHSH and CDR2 LQKENI. V shed 5 bases and J 4 bases; nucleotides not matched to a gene: 14. The length of the CDR3 is 17 residues. CDR3 sequence (DNA): TGTGCCAGCTCAACGCCAGGGCCTAGCGGGAGTTTTTACGAGCAGTACTTC. This gives the protein CASSTPGPSGSFYEQYF.

This clone was seen only once. The rearrangement joins TRBV6-5 to TRBJ2-7; 7 bases map to TRBD2. Germline assignment: CDR1 MNHEY and CDR2 SVGAGI. Trimming took 2 bases from V and 2 from J; bases not matched to a gene: 6. CDR3 length: 15 amino acids. In DNA form, the CDR3 reads TGTGCCAGCAGTTACAGCGGGAAAGGGACCTACGAGCAGTACTTC. Its protein product is CASSYSGKGTYEQYF.

Note on this clone: At the DNA level, this CDR3 is encoded by other sequences in the same sample as well. This chain uses TRBV28 with TRBJ1-1, with no clear D. CDR3 size: 13 residues. Germline CDR1 and CDR2: MDHEN and SYDVKM. The V end was cut by 3 bases, the J end by 1 base, with 6 bases between. CDR3 in DNA: TGTGCCAGCAGTTTGTGGGCGAACACTGAAGCTTTCTTT. Translation: CASSLWANTEAFF.

The rearrangement joins TRBV16 to TRBJ1-5, with TRBD1 as a possible D gene (5 bases). This CDR3 contains 15 residues. The ends were cut back, 3 bases at V and 0 bases at J, with 9 bases in the middle. Germline V CDR1 and CDR2: KGHSY, FQNENV. DNA of the CDR3: TGTGCCAGCAGCCAGGTCGACAGTAGCAATCAGCCCCAGCATTTT. This codes for CASSQVDSSNQPQHF.

The chain joins TRBV5-5 to TRBJ1-3; D gene uncertain. The V end was cut by 0 bases, the J end by 0 bases, with 10 bases between. The CDR3 has 16 amino acids. Germline values: CDR1 SGHKS, CDR2 YYEKEE (reference sequence). The CDR3 reads CASSLEVTASGNTIYF. In DNA, the CDR3 is TGTGCCAGCAGCTTGGAGGTCACAGCCTCTGGAAACACCATATATTTT.

The rearrangement uses TRBV11-2 and TRBJ2-7; D gene uncertain. The CDR3 contains 13 residues. V shed 3 bases and J shed 1 base, with 7 bases lying between them. The V gene's germline CDR1 is SGHAT and CDR2 FQNNGV. CDR3 in amino acids: CASSFPTSYEQYF. CDR3 bases: TGTGCCAGCAGCTTCCCAACTTCCTACGAGCAGTACTTC.

The V and J genes are TRBV28 and TRBJ1-2; weak D call: TRBD1 (5 bases). The V and J ends lost 6 bases and 4 bases respectively, with 15 bases between them. CDR1 is MDHEN, CDR2 SYDVKM, per germline. This CDR3 region has 14 residues. CDR3 amino acids: CASSPGLLGYGYTF. The CDR3 nucleotides read TGTGCCAGCAGCCCGGGACTTCTCGGCTATGGCTACACCTTC.

This clone was found once. The V gene is TRBV7-6, the J gene TRBJ2-3; 11 positions agree with TRBD2. The germline V gene has CDR1 SGHVS and CDR2 FNYEAQ. This CDR3 spans 18 amino acids. V was clipped by 0 bases and J by 2 bases; unmatched bases: 7. CDR3 sequence reads: CASSLAISGRASTDTQYF. CDR3 coding DNA: TGTGCCAGCAGCTTAGCGATTAGCGGGAGGGCCTCCACAGATACGCAGTATTTT.

The chain couples TRBV30 to TRBJ2-4; D is unclear. The CDR3 spans 12 residues. V was pared by 0 bases and J by 4 bases, with 4 bases between. Germline V gene sequence: CDR1 GTSNPN, CDR2 SVGIG (reference sequence). Written as DNA, the CDR3 is TGTGCCTGGAGTGTTCAGAAAAACATTCAGTACTTC. Its translation: CAWSVQKNIQYF.

The V gene is TRBV27, the J gene TRBJ2-7, with D perhaps TRBD2 (6 bases). This CDR3 region has 14 residues. Germline assignment: CDR1 MNHEY and CDR2 SMNVEV (reference sequence). Trimming pared 3 bases from V and 7 bases from J, leaving 16 bases between. The CDR3 protein is CASSFFGSGGEQYF. In DNA, the CDR3 is TGTGCCAGCAGTTTCTTCGGGAGCGGTGGGGAGCAGTACTTC.

The V call is TRBV3-1 (or the pseudogene TRBV3-2), the J call TRBJ2-1; 7 bases are a match to TRBD2. V lost 3 bases and J lost 7; bases outside the gene matches: 12. The CDR3 has 16 residues. Germline V gene data show CDR1 as LGHDT and CDR2 as YNNKEL (reference sequence). CDR3 in amino acids: CASSHVGGSLGNEQFF. CDR3 nucleotide sequence: TGTGCCAGCAGCCATGTCGGCGGGAGCTTAGGGAATGAGCAGTTCTTC.

The chain combines TRBV5-1 with TRBJ1-6; 8 bases match TRBD1. Germline V lookup: CDR1 SGHRS, CDR2 YFSETQ. The CDR3 sequence is 15 residues long. Losses at the gene ends were 4 bases for V and 7 bases for J; bases not matched to a gene: 7. The CDR3 reads CASSDQGAPNSPLHF. In DNA, the CDR3 is TGCGCCAGCAGCGACCAGGGGGCGCCGAATTCACCCCTCCACTTT. Drawing the rest from reference TRBV5-1 and TRBJ1-6, the complete variable domain is KAGVTQTPRYLIKTRGQQVTLSCSPISGHRSVSWYQQTPGQGLQFLFEYFSETQRNKGNFPGRFSGRQFSNSRSEMNVSTLELGDSALYLCASSDQGAPNSPLHFGNGTRLTVT.

This sequence joins TRBV27 and TRBJ1-6; 7 bases align to TRBD1. Per germline, CDR1 MNHEY and CDR2 SMNVEV (reference sequence). The CDR3 is 19 amino acids. V shed 5 bases, J shed 10 bases, and the junction held 23 bases outside the gene matches. CDR3 region: CASSPTPKTQTGLRSPLHF. The CDR3 DNA follows: TGTGCCAGCAGTCCTACCCCCAAAACCCAGACAGGGCTCAGGTCACCCCTCCACTTT.

The gene calls are TRBV27 and TRBJ1-1; the D gene is possibly TRBD1 (6 bases). V was trimmed by 0 bases and J by 4 bases, leaving 12 bases between them. In germline, CDR1 is MNHEY, CDR2 SMNVEV (reference sequence). This CDR3 comprises 15 residues. CDR3 sequence (DNA): TGTGCCAGCAGTTTATCCGGCCAGGGGACCACTGAAGCTTTCTTT. Translation: CASSLSGQGTTEAFF.

The rearrangement uses TRBV27 and TRBJ1-5, with 7 bases identical to TRBD1. Looked up from germline, CDR1 is MNHEY and CDR2 is SMNVEV (reference sequence). The ends lost 6 bases at V and 5 bases at J; junction bases unmatched: 13. There are 16 residues in the CDR3. The DNA for the CDR3 is TGTGCCAGCAGATCCGCACCGACAGGGCAGCATCAGCCCCAGCATTTT. Translation: CASRSAPTGQHQPQHF.

The genes are TRBV12-3 or TRBV12-4 and TRBJ1-2, with D possibly TRBD1 on 6 matching bases. The CDR3 has 11 amino acids. The V gene lost 5 bases and the J gene lost 14 bases, with 15 bases spanning the gap. The CDR3 is CASSLQGMGTF. The CDR3 region has the DNA TGTGCCAGCAGTCTACAGGGCATGGGGACCTTC.

The chain couples TRBV6-1 to TRBJ2-7, with 10 nucleotides matching TRBD2. CDR1 is MNHNS and CDR2 is SASEGT in the germline V gene. CDR3 length equals 16 residues. The trim removed 1 base at V and 3 bases at J, leaving 6 bases unmatched. The DNA for the CDR3 is TGTGCCAGCAGTGAAGGCGTAGCGGGAGGTTTCTACGAGCAGTACTTC. Protein sequence: CASSEGVAGGFYEQYF.

This rearrangement joins TRBV5-1 to TRBJ1-4; possibly TRBD1 for D (6 bases). The germline CDR1 and CDR2 sequences are SGHRS and YFSETQ. CDR3 size: 15 residues. V was trimmed by 4 bases and J by 6 bases, leaving 16 bases between them. For the CDR3, the DNA is TGCGCCAGCAGCACCCAGTCAGGGGATGATGAAAAACTGTTTTTT. Residues: CASSTQSGDDEKLFF.

This chain joins TRBV28 and TRBJ1-5; the D gene is possibly TRBD1 (5 bases). Germline CDR1 reads MDHEN; CDR2 reads SYDVKM. The CDR3 is 16 residues long. V lost 1 base and J 2 bases, leaving 12 bases between the germline ends. CDR3 nucleotides: TGTGCCAGCAGTTTATTTGGCCCGGGGGGCAATCAGCCCCAGCATTTT. Its protein product is CASSLFGPGGNQPQHF.

This chain joins TRBV27 and TRBJ2-5; D is perhaps TRBD2 (5 bases). The CDR3 sequence is 13 residues long. Germline lookup yields CDR1 MNHEY and CDR2 SMNVEV (reference sequence). Trimming removed 5 bases from V and 5 bases from J, with 12 bases in between. The CDR3 coding sequence is TGTGCCAGCAGTCCCCGGAGGTTGGAGACCCAGTACTTC. Its translation is CASSPRRLETQYF.

The CDR3: CASSLGLAGAPDTQYF. The CDR3 DNA is TGCGCCAGCAGCTTAGGACTAGCGGGAGCCCCAGATACGCAGTATTTT. The chain couples TRBV5-1 to TRBJ2-3; TRBD2 aligns across 13 bases. After removal of 2 bases from V and 4 bases from J, the junction contained 4 bases not matched to a gene. This CDR3 has 16 amino acids. CDR1 is SGHRS and CDR2 is YFSETQ in the germline V gene.

The chain carries TRBV27 and TRBJ2-1, with 8 bases matching TRBD2. CDR1 and CDR2 (germline): MNHEY, SMNVEV (reference sequence). CDR3 length: 15 amino acids. V was pared by 5 bases and J by 8 bases, with 11 bases of the junction left unmatched. The chain's CDR3 is CASSQQSGSIDEQFF. CDR3 DNA: TGTGCCAGCAGTCAACAAAGCGGGAGTATCGATGAGCAGTTCTTC.

Only one count was recorded for this clone. This sequence joins TRBV9 and TRBJ1-3, with 8 bases aligning to TRBD1. Germline trimming cut 0 bases from V and 5 bases from J; bases unmatched to any gene: 7. The CDR3 length is 16 residues. Germline V gene lookup returns CDR1 SGDLS and CDR2 YYNGEE. The chain's CDR3 is CASSVVGTGRRNTIYF. DNA for the CDR3: TGTGCCAGCAGCGTAGTAGGGACAGGTCGGAGAAACACCATATATTTT.